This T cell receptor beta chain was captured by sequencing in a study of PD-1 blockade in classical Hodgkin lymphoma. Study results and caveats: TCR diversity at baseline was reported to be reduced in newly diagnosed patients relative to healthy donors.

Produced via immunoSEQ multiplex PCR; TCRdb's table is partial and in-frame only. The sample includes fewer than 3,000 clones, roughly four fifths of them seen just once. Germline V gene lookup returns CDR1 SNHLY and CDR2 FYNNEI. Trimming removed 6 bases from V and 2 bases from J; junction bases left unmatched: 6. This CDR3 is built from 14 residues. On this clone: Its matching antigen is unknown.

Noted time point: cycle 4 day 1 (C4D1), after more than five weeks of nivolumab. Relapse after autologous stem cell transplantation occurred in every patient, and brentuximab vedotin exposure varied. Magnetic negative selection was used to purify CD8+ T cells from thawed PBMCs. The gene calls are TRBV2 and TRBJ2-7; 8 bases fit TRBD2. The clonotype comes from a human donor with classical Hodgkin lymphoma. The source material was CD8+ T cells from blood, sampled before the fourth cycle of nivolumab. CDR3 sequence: CASRALAGTYEQYF. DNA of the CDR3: TGTGCCAGCAGGGCCCTAGCGGGCACCTACGAGCAGTACTTC.